This is a list of T cell receptor beta chains from one sample in a study of human T cells and chemical hapten exposure. MiXCR, applied by TCRdb to the RACE reads, yields one record per CDR3 protein. This sample has 180,000 or so distinct CDR3 sequences, with more than 12% found just once. The source was whole blood, collected in connection with sensitization to the hapten diphenylcyclopropenone (DPC). All receptors derive from a woman under 40 with alopecia areata. Some clones in this sample may be carry-over from other donors' samples. CDR3s include the opening cysteine and the closing phenylalanine or tryptophan. The D gene is left open where the match is weak. Some rows have no size entry. The others give once, few or many, or a class for an expanded clone.

v_call: TRBV29-1; clone_size: many; d_call: TRBD1; j_call: TRBJ1-2; cdr3_aa: CSVWTGLYGYTF; cdr3_nt: TGCAGCGTTTGGACAGGGCTTTATGGCTACACCTTC
v_call: TRBV3-1; clone_size: few; d_call: TRBD1; j_call: TRBJ1-5; cdr3_aa: CASSQVGTGVQPQHF; cdr3_nt: TGTGCCAGCAGCCAAGTTGGGACAGGGGTTCAGCCCCAGCATTTT
v_call: TRBV5-1; clone_size: many; d_call: -; j_call: TRBJ1-1; cdr3_aa: CASSLGVNTEAFF; cdr3_nt: TGTGCCAGCAGTTTGGGGGTGAACACTGAAGCTTTCTTT
v_call: TRBV30; clone_size: few; d_call: TRBD2; j_call: TRBJ2-1; cdr3_aa: CAWSVRRSSGNEQFF; cdr3_nt: TGTGCCTGGAGTGTACGGCGGTCTAGCGGGAATGAGCAGTTCTTC
v_call: TRBV18; clone_size: -; d_call: TRBD1; j_call: TRBJ1-5; cdr3_aa: CASSPGQDQPQHF; cdr3_nt: TGTGCCAGCTCACCAGGACAGGATCAGCCCCAGCATTTT
v_call: TRBV12-3/TRBV12-4; clone_size: many; d_call: -; j_call: TRBJ1-2; cdr3_aa: CASSLSLGTIYGYTF; cdr3_nt: TGTGCCAGCAGTTTAAGTCTAGGAACGATCTATGGCTACACCTTC
v_call: TRBV3-1; clone_size: many; d_call: -; j_call: TRBJ2-1; cdr3_aa: CASSQDRGHSYNEQFF; cdr3_nt: TGTGCCAGCAGCCAAGATAGAGGACACTCCTACAATGAGCAGTTCTTC
v_call: TRBV27; clone_size: -; d_call: -; j_call: TRBJ2-7; cdr3_aa: CASSQDADLYEQYF; cdr3_nt: TGTGCCAGCAGTCAAGACGCGGACTTATACGAGCAGTACTTC
v_call: TRBV10-3; clone_size: -; d_call: -; j_call: TRBJ2-7; cdr3_aa: CATGTSRHYEQYF; cdr3_nt: TGTGCCACCGGAACTAGCCGACACTACGAGCAGTACTTC
v_call: TRBV29-1; clone_size: few; d_call: -; j_call: TRBJ2-2; cdr3_aa: CSVVRGGRSGELFF; cdr3_nt: TGCAGCGTTGTCAGAGGAGGCCGGTCCGGGGAGCTGTTTTTT
v_call: TRBV29-1; clone_size: few; d_call: TRBD2; j_call: TRBJ2-7; cdr3_aa: CSVNWRGTSTYEQYF; cdr3_nt: TGCAGCGTCAACTGGAGAGGGACTAGCACCTACGAGCAGTACTTC
v_call: TRBV7-2; clone_size: few; d_call: TRBD2; j_call: TRBJ2-3; cdr3_aa: CASSFTSGIRSHTQYF; cdr3_nt: TGTGCCAGCAGCTTTACTAGCGGGATCCGCTCACATACGCAGTATTTT
v_call: TRBV5-5; clone_size: few; d_call: -; j_call: TRBJ2-5; cdr3_aa: CASSQLQLQETQYF; cdr3_nt: TGTGCCAGCAGCCAATTACAACTCCAAGAGACCCAGTACTTC
v_call: TRBV4-2; clone_size: few; d_call: TRBD2; j_call: TRBJ2-1; cdr3_aa: CASSRLARDNEQFF; cdr3_nt: TGTGCCAGCAGCCGACTAGCGAGAGACAATGAGCAGTTCTTC
v_call: TRBV9; clone_size: -; d_call: -; j_call: TRBJ2-7; cdr3_aa: CASSVLAHPGDEQYF; cdr3_nt: TGTGCCAGCAGCGTACTTGCTCACCCGGGGGACGAGCAGTACTTC
v_call: TRBV9; clone_size: -; d_call: -; j_call: TRBJ2-7; cdr3_aa: CASSVGGSDYEQYF; cdr3_nt: TGTGCCAGCAGCGTAGGAGGTTCCGACTACGAGCAGTACTTC
v_call: TRBV5-1; clone_size: few; d_call: TRBD2; j_call: TRBJ2-3; cdr3_aa: CASSLVGLAGEGGTDTQYF; cdr3_nt: TGCGCCAGCAGCTTGGTGGGACTAGCGGGAGAGGGCGGCACAGATACGCAGTATTTT
v_call: TRBV20-1; clone_size: few; d_call: -; j_call: TRBJ1-4; cdr3_aa: CSARDPNLEKLFF; cdr3_nt: TGCAGTGCTAGAGATCCCAACCTTGAAAAACTGTTTTTT
v_call: TRBV5-5; clone_size: few; d_call: -; j_call: TRBJ1-2; cdr3_aa: CASSLNGENYGYTF; cdr3_nt: TGTGCCAGCAGCTTGAACGGGGAAAACTATGGCTACACCTTC
v_call: TRBV7-6; clone_size: many; d_call: -; j_call: TRBJ1-3; cdr3_aa: CASSSGNTIYF; cdr3_nt: TGTGCCAGCAGCTCCGGAAACACCATATATTTT
v_call: TRBV28; clone_size: -; d_call: -; j_call: TRBJ1-5; cdr3_aa: CASQFTGGEGGPSNQPQHF; cdr3_nt: TGTGCCAGCCAATTCACGGGGGGCGAAGGCGGCCCGTCCAATCAGCCCCAGCATTTT
v_call: TRBV12-3/TRBV12-4; clone_size: -; d_call: -; j_call: TRBJ2-3; cdr3_aa: CASSPTAGSTDTQYF; cdr3_nt: TGTGCCAGCAGTCCCACAGCGGGCAGCACAGATACGCAGTATTTT
v_call: TRBV9; clone_size: few; d_call: -; j_call: TRBJ1-5; cdr3_aa: CASSVDAGRSNQPQHF; cdr3_nt: TGTGCCAGCAGCGTAGATGCAGGTCGAAGCAATCAGCCCCAGCATTTT
v_call: TRBV10-3; clone_size: -; d_call: -; j_call: TRBJ2-3; cdr3_aa: CAIRDGSTDTQYF; cdr3_nt: TGTGCCATCAGGGACGGTAGCACAGATACGCAGTATTTT
v_call: TRBV12-3/TRBV12-4; clone_size: few; d_call: -; j_call: TRBJ2-7; cdr3_aa: CASSLKAYEQYF; cdr3_nt: TGTGCCAGCAGTTTAAAGGCGTACGAGCAGTACTTC
v_call: TRBV19; clone_size: -; d_call: -; j_call: TRBJ1-4; cdr3_aa: CASSIGTVATNEKLFF; cdr3_nt: TGTGCCAGTAGTATAGGGACGGTTGCAACTAATGAAAAACTGTTTTTT
v_call: TRBV10-3; clone_size: few; d_call: -; j_call: TRBJ1-1; cdr3_aa: CAISGRVNTEAFF; cdr3_nt: TGTGCCATCAGTGGGAGGGTAAACACTGAAGCTTTCTTT
v_call: TRBV18; clone_size: -; d_call: -; j_call: TRBJ1-4; cdr3_aa: CASSRAEKLFF; cdr3_nt: TGTGCCAGCTCCCGGGCTGAAAAACTGTTTTTT
v_call: TRBV28; clone_size: few; d_call: -; j_call: TRBJ1-5; cdr3_aa: CASSFPGSEQPQHF; cdr3_nt: TGTGCCAGCAGTTTTCCAGGGTCGGAACAGCCCCAGCATTTT
v_call: TRBV12-3/TRBV12-4; clone_size: -; d_call: TRBD1; j_call: TRBJ1-1; cdr3_aa: CASSGQGHEPGDRGAEAFF; cdr3_nt: TGTGCCAGCAGTGGCCAGGGCCATGAACCCGGGGACAGGGGCGCTGAAGCTTTCTTT
v_call: TRBV24-1; clone_size: once; d_call: TRBD1; j_call: TRBJ2-1; cdr3_aa: CATSETTGAFEQFF; cdr3_nt: TGTGCCACCAGTGAAACAACAGGGGCGTTTGAGCAGTTCTTC
v_call: TRBV30; clone_size: -; d_call: -; j_call: TRBJ1-3; cdr3_aa: CAWSSTQGHTIYF; cdr3_nt: TGTGCCTGGAGTTCGACTCAAGGTCACACCATATATTTT
v_call: TRBV20-1; clone_size: -; d_call: -; j_call: TRBJ2-1; cdr3_aa: CSARIPYEQFF; cdr3_nt: TGCAGTGCTAGGATCCCCTATGAGCAGTTCTTC
v_call: TRBV4-3; clone_size: few; d_call: TRBD1; j_call: TRBJ2-7; cdr3_aa: CASSQDLGDRGQREQYF; cdr3_nt: TGCGCCAGCAGCCAAGATCTCGGGGACAGGGGGCAGAGGGAGCAGTACTTC
v_call: TRBV7-2; clone_size: -; d_call: TRBD2; j_call: TRBJ2-3; cdr3_aa: CASTTGGSTDTQYF; cdr3_nt: TGTGCCAGCACAACGGGGGGGAGCACAGATACGCAGTATTTT
v_call: TRBV7-2; clone_size: -; d_call: TRBD1; j_call: TRBJ2-1; cdr3_aa: CASSSPTGGANNEQFF; cdr3_nt: TGTGCCAGCAGCTCCCCGACAGGGGGCGCAAACAATGAGCAGTTCTTC
v_call: TRBV11-2; clone_size: -; d_call: -; j_call: TRBJ2-3; cdr3_aa: CVSSFHRTLNTDTQYF; cdr3_nt: TGTGTCAGCAGCTTTCACAGGACCCTGAACACAGATACGCAGTATTTT
v_call: TRBV29-1; clone_size: -; d_call: -; j_call: TRBJ2-1; cdr3_aa: CSVKGGINSSYYNEQFF; cdr3_nt: TGCAGCGTCAAGGGGGGTATTAACTCTTCCTACTACAATGAGCAGTTCTTC
v_call: TRBV6-2/TRBV6-3; clone_size: many; d_call: -; j_call: TRBJ2-1; cdr3_aa: CASSSIVNEQFF; cdr3_nt: TGTGCCAGCAGTTCTATAGTGAATGAGCAGTTCTTC
v_call: TRBV12-3/TRBV12-4; clone_size: many; d_call: TRBD2; j_call: TRBJ2-1; cdr3_aa: CASSPSSSGGHKFF; cdr3_nt: TGTGCCAGCAGTCCATCCTCTAGCGGGGGGCACAAGTTCTTC
v_call: TRBV7-9; clone_size: many; d_call: -; j_call: TRBJ2-7; cdr3_aa: CATIGSYEQYF; cdr3_nt: TGTGCCACCATCGGGAGTTACGAGCAGTACTTC